This T cell receptor beta chain was captured in a study of CD8+ T cells in alopecia areata. As for the study in general: The study gave tofacitinib for 6 to 18 months, then 6 months off drug. Severity in treated patients was scored by percentage of scalp area affected.

This CDR3 contains 13 residues. Germline loops: CDR1 SQVTM, CDR2 ANQGSEA. Trimming took 3 bases from V and 2 from J; bases not matched to a gene: 1. Findings and limits, study-wide: Scalp lesions, especially in alopecia totalis/universalis, had higher clonality than normal scalp.

The table lists this clone with a few counts. Antigen: not known. RNA extraction was followed by reverse transcription into cDNA, which acted as the sequencing template. The repertoire was sequenced with immunoSEQ multiplex PCR; TCRdb's copy has only in-frame clones and lacks some. The repertoire includes roughly 220,000 clones, around two fifths of them detected once, and more than 0.4% sits in the top ten. The sample's treatment: oral pan-JAK inhibitor, 5-10 mg twice daily. Sequencing used CD4+ T cells sorted from blood, obtained between weeks 30 and 35, from a patient treated with tofacitinib. The chain employs TRBV29-1 and TRBJ1-5; 7 positions agree with TRBD1. This receptor was taken from a human donor with alopecia areata. The CDR3 coding sequence is TGCAGCGTTGAGCAGGGGGGCAATCAGCCCCAGCATTTT. Amino acids: CSVEQGGNQPQHF.